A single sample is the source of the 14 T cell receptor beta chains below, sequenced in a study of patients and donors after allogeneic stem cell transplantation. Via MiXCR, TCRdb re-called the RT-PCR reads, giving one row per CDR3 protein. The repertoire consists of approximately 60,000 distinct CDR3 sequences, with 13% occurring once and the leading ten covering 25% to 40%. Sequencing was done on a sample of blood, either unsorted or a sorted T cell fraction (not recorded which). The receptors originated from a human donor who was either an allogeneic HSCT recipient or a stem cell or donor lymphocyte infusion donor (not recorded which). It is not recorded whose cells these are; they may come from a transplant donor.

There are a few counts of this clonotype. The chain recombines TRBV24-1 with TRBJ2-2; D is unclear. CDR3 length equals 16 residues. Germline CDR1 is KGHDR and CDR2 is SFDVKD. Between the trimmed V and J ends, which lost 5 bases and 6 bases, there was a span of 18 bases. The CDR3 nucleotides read TGTGCCACCAGTGGGAAAGTCACCTATGAGGCCGGGGAGCTGTTTTTT. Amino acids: CATSGKVTYEAGELFF.

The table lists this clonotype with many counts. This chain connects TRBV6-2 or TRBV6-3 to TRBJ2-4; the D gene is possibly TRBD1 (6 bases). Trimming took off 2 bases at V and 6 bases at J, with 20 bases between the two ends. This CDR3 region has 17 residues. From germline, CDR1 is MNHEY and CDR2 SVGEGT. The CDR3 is CASSYPGHPRDLNIQYF. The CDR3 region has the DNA TGTGCCAGCAGTTACCCGGGACATCCTAGAGACCTAAACATTCAGTACTTC.

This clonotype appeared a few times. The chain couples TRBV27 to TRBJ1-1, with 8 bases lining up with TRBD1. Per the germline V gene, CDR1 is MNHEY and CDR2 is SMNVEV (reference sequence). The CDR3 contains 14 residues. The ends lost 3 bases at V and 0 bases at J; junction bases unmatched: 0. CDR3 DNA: TGTGCCAGCAGTTTGACAGGGGTGAACACTGAAGCTTTCTTT. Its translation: CASSLTGVNTEAFF.

CDR3 sequence: CASSYAGTRGETQYF. DNA of the CDR3: TGTGCCAGCAGTTACGCCGGGACTAGAGGGGAGACCCAGTACTTC. This chain links TRBV6-2 or TRBV6-3 with TRBJ2-5; 8 bases agree with TRBD2. Germline-derived CDR1 and CDR2 are MNHEY and SVGEGT. The CDR3 is made up of 15 amino acids. The J segment lost 5 bases and the V segment lost 2 bases, leaving 7 bases of the junction unmatched.

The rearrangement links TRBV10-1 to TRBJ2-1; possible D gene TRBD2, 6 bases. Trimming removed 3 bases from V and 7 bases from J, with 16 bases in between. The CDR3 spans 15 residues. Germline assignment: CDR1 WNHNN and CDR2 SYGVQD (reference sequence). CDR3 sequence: CASSELFSGWNEQFF. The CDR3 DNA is TGCGCCAGCAGTGAACTATTCAGCGGGTGGAATGAGCAGTTCTTC.

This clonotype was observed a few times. CDR3 residues: CASSSLALSNTGELFF. CDR3 nucleotide sequence: TGTGCCAGCAGTTCACTAGCCCTCTCGAACACCGGGGAGCTGTTTTTT. This chain links TRBV12-3 or TRBV12-4 with TRBJ2-2, with a weak D call TRBD2 (6 bases). The CDR3 has 16 residues. Trimming pared 4 bases from V and 0 bases from J, leaving 12 bases between.

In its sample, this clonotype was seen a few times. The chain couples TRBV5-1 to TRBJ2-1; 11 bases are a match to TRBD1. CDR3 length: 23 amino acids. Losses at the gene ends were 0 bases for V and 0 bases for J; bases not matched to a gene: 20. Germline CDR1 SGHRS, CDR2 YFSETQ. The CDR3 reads CASSLAGTGGGLALLNSYNEQFF. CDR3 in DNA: TGCGCCAGCAGCTTGGCCGGGACAGGGGGAGGACTAGCCCTACTAAACTCCTACAATGAGCAGTTCTTC.

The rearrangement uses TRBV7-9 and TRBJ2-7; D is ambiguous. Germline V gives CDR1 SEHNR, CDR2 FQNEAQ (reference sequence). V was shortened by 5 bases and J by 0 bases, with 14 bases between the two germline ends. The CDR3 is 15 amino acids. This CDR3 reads CASSTDASISYEQYF. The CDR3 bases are TGTGCCAGCAGCACAGATGCGAGTATCTCCTACGAGCAGTACTTC.

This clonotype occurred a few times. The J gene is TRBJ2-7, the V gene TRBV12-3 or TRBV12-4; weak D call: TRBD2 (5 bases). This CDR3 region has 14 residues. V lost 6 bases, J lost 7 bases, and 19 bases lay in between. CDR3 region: CASSLTSFVGEQYF. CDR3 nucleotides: TGTGCCAGCAGCCTCACTAGTTTCGTCGGGGAGCAGTACTTC.

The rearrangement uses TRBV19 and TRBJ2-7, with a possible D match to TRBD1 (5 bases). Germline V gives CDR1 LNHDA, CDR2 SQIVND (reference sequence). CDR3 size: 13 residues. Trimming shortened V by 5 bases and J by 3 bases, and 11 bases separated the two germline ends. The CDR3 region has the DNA TGTGCCAGTAGTGAGGACACGTACTACGAGCAGTACTTC. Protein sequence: CASSEDTYYEQYF.

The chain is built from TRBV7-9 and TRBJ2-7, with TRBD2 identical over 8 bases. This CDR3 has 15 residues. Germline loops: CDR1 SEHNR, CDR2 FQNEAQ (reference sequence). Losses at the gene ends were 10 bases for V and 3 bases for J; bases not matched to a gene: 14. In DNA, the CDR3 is TGTGCCACCCATAAACCGGGACTAGAAGACTACGAGCAGTACTTC. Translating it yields CATHKPGLEDYEQYF.

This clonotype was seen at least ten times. The CDR3: CASSLNGAMNTEAFF. In DNA, the CDR3 is TGTGCCAGCAGCTTAAACGGGGCCATGAACACTGAAGCTTTCTTT. The J gene is TRBJ1-1, the V gene TRBV11-3, with D possibly matching TRBD1 (5 bases). CDR3 length: 15 residues. The V and J ends lost 2 bases and 0 bases respectively, with 10 bases between them. Germline loops: CDR1 SGHNT, CDR2 YENEEA.

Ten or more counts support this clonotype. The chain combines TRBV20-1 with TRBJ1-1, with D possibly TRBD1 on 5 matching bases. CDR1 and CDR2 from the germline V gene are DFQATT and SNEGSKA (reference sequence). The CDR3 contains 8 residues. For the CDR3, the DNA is TGCAGCTGGGGGGAAGCTTTCTTT. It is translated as CSWGEAFF.

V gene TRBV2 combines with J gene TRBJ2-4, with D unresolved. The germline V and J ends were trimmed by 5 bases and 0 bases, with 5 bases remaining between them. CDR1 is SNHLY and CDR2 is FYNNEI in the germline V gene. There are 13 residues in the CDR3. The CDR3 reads CASSTEAKNIQYF. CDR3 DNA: TGTGCCAGCAGTACTGAAGCCAAAAACATTCAGTACTTC.